Listed below are T cell receptor beta chains from one sample, sequenced in a study of blood T cell repertoires in COVID-19. Clones were sequenced by immunoSEQ multiplex PCR, and TCRdb holds only the in-frame ones, with some missing. The sample records approximately 130,000 clones, roughly 85% being singletons. The specimen was peripheral blood. These receptors originate from a human donor in a cohort sampled during active COVID-19. Both conserved end residues are part of each CDR3. A D gene is named only where the DNA matches it firmly. Size values are once, few and many counts, or a class for expanded clones, and some rows have none.

DNA | CDR3 | D | V | size | J
TGTGCCAGCAGCGCCAGGGGTGCGCTCTCCTACGAGCAGTACTTC | CASSARGALSYEQYF | NA | TRBV7-2 | NA | TRBJ2-7
TGTGCCAGCTCACACGACAGGGGAGGCACTGAAGCTTTCTTT | CASSHDRGGTEAFF | TRBD1 | TRBV18 | NA | TRBJ1-1
TGTGCCAGCAGCTCCGGGGTGTCAGATACGCAGTATTTT | CASSSGVSDTQYF | NA | TRBV13 | NA | TRBJ2-3
TGTGCCAGCAGCTTACCGGGACTAGCGACGAGTGAGCAGTTCTTC | CASSLPGLATSEQFF | TRBD2 | TRBV5-4 | NA | TRBJ2-1
TGTGCCAGCAGCTTGAATGGCGGGAGGACAGATACGCAGTATTTT | CASSLNGGRTDTQYF | TRBD2 | TRBV5-4 | NA | TRBJ2-3
TGTGCCAGCCTTGACCCGGGGAGAAACACCGGGGAGCTGTTTTTT | CASLDPGRNTGELFF | NA | TRBV7-6 | NA | TRBJ2-2
TGTGCCAGCACTTACCTAGCGGGGAAAGAGACCCAGTACTTC | CASTYLAGKETQYF | TRBD2 | TRBV2 | NA | TRBJ2-5
TGTGCCAGCAGTGACCCGTTTGGTAGACAGTCGGGCTATGGCTACACCTTC | CASSDPFGRQSGYGYTF | NA | TRBV6-1 | NA | TRBJ1-2
TGTGCCAGCAGTGTGAGTTCAGATACGCAGTATTTT | CASSVSSDTQYF | NA | TRBV28 | NA | TRBJ2-3
TGTGCCAGCAACGACGGGGTGGTGGAGACCCAGTACTTC | CASNDGVVETQYF | NA | TRBV6-5 | NA | TRBJ2-5
TGTGCCAGCAGCGTAGAGGCGGGGGGTTACACCGGGGAGCTGTTTTTT | CASSVEAGGYTGELFF | TRBD2 | TRBV9 | NA | TRBJ2-2
TGTGCCAGCAGCGTAGGCTTGGGCAGGGCGGTCACTGAAGCTTTCTTT | CASSVGLGRAVTEAFF | NA | TRBV9 | NA | TRBJ1-1
TGTGCCAGCAGCCGGGCCGGGACAGTACATTCACCCCTCCACTTT | CASSRAGTVHSPLHF | TRBD1 | TRBV13 | NA | TRBJ1-6
TGTGCCAGCAGCTTGAGGTTAGCGGCAGATACGCAGTATTTT | CASSLRLAADTQYF | NA | TRBV5-4 | NA | TRBJ2-3
TGTGCCTGGAGCCGGACAGGGGCCTTCTCTGGGGCCAACGTCCTGACTTTC | CAWSRTGAFSGANVLTF | TRBD1 | TRBV30 | once | TRBJ2-6